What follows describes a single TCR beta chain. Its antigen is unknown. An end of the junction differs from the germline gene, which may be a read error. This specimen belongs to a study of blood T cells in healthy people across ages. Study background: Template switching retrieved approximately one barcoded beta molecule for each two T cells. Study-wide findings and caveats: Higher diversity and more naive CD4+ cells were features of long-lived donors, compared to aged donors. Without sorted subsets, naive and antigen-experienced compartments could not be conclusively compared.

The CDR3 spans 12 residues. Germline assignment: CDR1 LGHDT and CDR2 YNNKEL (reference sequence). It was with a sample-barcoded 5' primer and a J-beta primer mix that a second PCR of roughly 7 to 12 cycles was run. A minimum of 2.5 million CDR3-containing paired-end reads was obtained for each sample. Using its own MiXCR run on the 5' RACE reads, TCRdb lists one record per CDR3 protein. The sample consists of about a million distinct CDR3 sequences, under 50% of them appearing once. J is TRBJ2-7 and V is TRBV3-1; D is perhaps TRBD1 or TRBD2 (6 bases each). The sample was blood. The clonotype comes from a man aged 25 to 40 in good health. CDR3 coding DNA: TGTGCCAACAGCCAAGGGGGGAGACCAAAGTACTTC. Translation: CANSQGGRPKYF.